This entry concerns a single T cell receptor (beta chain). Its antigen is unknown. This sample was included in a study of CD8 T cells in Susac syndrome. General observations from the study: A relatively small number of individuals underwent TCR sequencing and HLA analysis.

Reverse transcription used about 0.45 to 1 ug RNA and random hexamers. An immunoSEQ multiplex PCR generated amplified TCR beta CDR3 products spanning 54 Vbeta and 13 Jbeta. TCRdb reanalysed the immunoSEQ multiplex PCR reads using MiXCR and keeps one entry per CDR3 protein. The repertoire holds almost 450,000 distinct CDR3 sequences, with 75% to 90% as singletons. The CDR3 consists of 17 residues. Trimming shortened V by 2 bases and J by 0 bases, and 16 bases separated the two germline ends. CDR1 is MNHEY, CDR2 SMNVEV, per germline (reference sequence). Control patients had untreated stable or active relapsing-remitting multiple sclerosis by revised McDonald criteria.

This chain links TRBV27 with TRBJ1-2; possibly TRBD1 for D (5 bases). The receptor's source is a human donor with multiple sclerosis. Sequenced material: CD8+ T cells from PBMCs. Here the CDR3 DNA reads TGTGCCAGCAGTTTAAGTGCAGGGTGGGGAACTAACTATGGCTACACCTTC. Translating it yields CASSLSAGWGTNYGYTF.